This section outlines one T cell receptor beta chain sequence together with its context. The antigen is not known. These data originate in a study of cytomegalovirus exposure and HLA in healthy donors. Primers included in the PCR were 60 Vbeta and 13 Jbeta primers. Sequenced by immunoSEQ multiplex PCR; TCRdb stores in-frame clones only, minus some. Here the sample spans approximately 80,000 clones, around 72% being singletons. V dropped 3 bases and J dropped 4 bases, with 13 bases sitting between them. This CDR3 is built from 15 residues. Germline V lookup: CDR1 LNHDA, CDR2 SQIVND (reference sequence). Findings of the study overall: Reportedly, HLA-A and HLA-B alleles of most subjects were accurately predicted from TCR beta.

The TCR was taken from a middle-aged woman in good health and CMV-seropositive. Material: PBMCs. The chain joins TRBV19 to TRBJ1-5; maybe TRBD1 (6 bases). The CDR3, as DNA: TGTGCCAGTAGTATGGGGGCCGGAGCTAATCAGCCCCAGCATTTT. It specifies CASSMGAGANQPQHF.